Presented here are 18 T cell receptor beta chains from one specimen sequenced in a study of cytomegalovirus exposure and HLA in healthy donors. The PCR made use of 60 Vbeta and 13 Jbeta primers. Clones were sequenced by immunoSEQ multiplex PCR, and TCRdb holds only the in-frame ones, with some missing. This table lists about 76,000 clones. Sequenced: PBMCs. The receptors were gathered from a middle-aged woman in good health and CMV-seropositive.

A word on this clone: The junction differs from germline at one of its ends, possibly a read error. This rearrangement joins TRBV4-3 to TRBJ1-1; a weak D match, TRBD1 (5 bases). Germline CDR1 and CDR2: LGHNA and YSLEER. The CDR3 extends over 15 amino acids. The DNA of the CDR3 is TGCGCCAGCAGCCGCAGGGCAGGAGGGAACCCTGAAGCTTTCTTT. This sequence encodes CASSRRAGGNPEAFF.

The rearrangement links TRBV19 to TRBJ1-4, with 7 nucleotides matching TRBD1. Germline CDR1 and CDR2: LNHDA and SQIVND (reference sequence). Trimming cost V 6 bases and J 10 bases; bases outside gene matches: 17. The CDR3 is 16 amino acids. The CDR3 here is CASRLNRGPSLGKLFF. The CDR3 coding sequence is TGTGCCAGTAGACTTAACAGGGGCCCCAGCCTTGGAAAACTGTTTTTT.

The genes are TRBV15 and TRBJ2-3, with 7 bases aligning to TRBD1. J was trimmed by 2 bases and V by 4 bases; bases with no gene match: 6. The CDR3 runs to 15 residues. The germline V gene has CDR1 LNHNV and CDR2 YYDKDF (reference sequence). In nucleotides, the CDR3 is TGTGCCACCAGCAAAACAGGGGCGGACACAGATACGCAGTATTTT. It encodes CATSKTGADTDTQYF.

The chain uses TRBV19 and TRBJ1-2, with TRBD1 as a possible D gene (5 bases). CDR3 length: 13 residues. In germline, CDR1 is LNHDA, CDR2 SQIVND (reference sequence). The V gene lost 4 bases and the J gene lost 2 bases, with 8 bases spanning the gap. The CDR3 DNA follows: TGTGCCAGTAGTAAGGGGCACAACTATGGCTACACCTTC. It codes for CASSKGHNYGYTF.

The chain combines TRBV6-5 with TRBJ1-2, with 7 bases lining up with TRBD1. The CDR3 sequence is 15 residues long. Germline V CDR1 and CDR2: MNHEY, SVGAGI. The V and J ends lost 5 bases and 1 base, in that order; junction bases with no gene match: 7. This CDR3 reads CASSRQGRSNYGYTF. The CDR3, as DNA: TGTGCCAGCAGTCGACAGGGTCGGAGTAACTATGGCTACACCTTC.

The chain uses TRBV2 and TRBJ1-6; TRBD1 aligns across 8 bases. Germline V gene data show CDR1 as SNHLY and CDR2 as FYNNEI. The junction had 5 bases not matched to a gene; V was cut back by 2 bases and J by 8 bases. The length of the CDR3 is 15 residues. Here the CDR3 DNA reads TGTGCCAGCAGTGAAACAGGGGGGATTTATTCACCCCTCCACTTT. This codes for CASSETGGIYSPLHF.

The rearrangement uses TRBV6-5 and TRBJ2-7; no definite D call. The V gene lost 4 bases and the J gene lost 7 bases, with 11 bases spanning the gap. The CDR3 contains 12 residues. CDR1 is MNHEY, CDR2 SVGAGI, per germline. The DNA of the CDR3 is TGTGCCAGCAGTTCCGCCCCTGCGGAGCAGTACTTC. Translated, it gives CASSSAPAEQYF.

This chain joins TRBV18 and TRBJ2-5, with D perhaps TRBD1 (5 bases). From germline, CDR1 is KGHSH and CDR2 LQKENI. Trimming cost V 4 bases and J 5 bases, with 17 bases left between them. The CDR3 has 15 amino acids. The CDR3 region has the DNA TGTGCCAGCTCACAAGGGGCGGCAGCCGGGGAGACCCAGTACTTC. Its protein is CASSQGAAAGETQYF.

The V and J genes are TRBV7-2 and TRBJ2-3; 11 bases map to TRBD2. V lost 4 bases, J lost 4 bases, and 7 bases stayed unmatched. There are 16 residues in the CDR3. Germline V lookup: CDR1 SGHTA, CDR2 FQGNSA. In nucleotides, the CDR3 is TGTGCCAGCAGCTCCAGACTAGCGGGGAGGTCAGATACGCAGTATTTT. Its protein product is CASSSRLAGRSDTQYF.

This chain connects TRBV7-9 to TRBJ1-2, with TRBD1 matching 9 bases. V lost 5 bases and J lost 3; bases outside the gene matches: 4. CDR3 length: 14 residues. CDR1 is SEHNR, CDR2 FQNEAQ, per germline (reference sequence). The CDR3 loop is CASSPWTGDYGYTF. CDR3 in DNA: TGTGCCAGCAGCCCCTGGACAGGGGACTATGGCTACACCTTC.

The gene calls are TRBV5-1 and TRBJ1-2; 9 bases fit TRBD1. J lost 7 bases, V lost 0 bases, and 7 bases had no gene match. The CDR3 has 15 residues. Looked up from germline, CDR1 is SGHRS and CDR2 is YFSETQ. For the CDR3, the DNA is TGCGCCAGCAGCTTGGTGGGGGGACAGGGTGCTGGCTACACCTTC. This gives the protein CASSLVGGQGAGYTF.

The chain uses TRBV27 and TRBJ1-4; 8 bases are shared with TRBD1. Trimming cost V 5 bases and J 6 bases; bases outside gene matches: 8. The CDR3 is 15 residues long. CDR1 MNHEY and CDR2 SMNVEV come from the germline V gene (reference sequence). The CDR3 loop reads CASSTSDREYEKLFF. Written as DNA, the CDR3 is TGTGCCAGCAGTACCTCGGACAGGGAGTATGAAAAACTGTTTTTT.

The V gene is TRBV9, the J gene TRBJ1-6; weak D call: TRBD1 (5 bases). With 0 bases removed from V and 8 bases from J, the gap between germline ends came to 12 bases. The V gene's germline CDR1 is SGDLS and CDR2 YYNGEE. This CDR3 is built from 15 residues. CDR3 coding DNA: TGTGCCAGCAGCGTAGATTTTGGGGGGGATTCACCCCTCCACTTT. Protein product: CASSVDFGGDSPLHF. The complete variable domain, with remaining parts taken from reference TRBV9 and TRBJ1-6, reads DSGVTQTPKHLITATGQRVTLRCSPRSGDLSVYWYQQSLDQGLQFLIQYYNGEERAKGNILERFSAQQFPDLHSELNLSSLELGDSALYFCASSVDFGGDSPLHFGNGTRLTVT.

The CDR3 region is CASSFDRKRNTGELFF. CDR3 in DNA: TGTGCCAGCAGCTTTGACAGGAAGCGGAACACCGGGGAGCTGTTTTTT. V and J are TRBV7-8 and TRBJ2-2; possible D gene TRBD1, 6 bases. Germline assignment: CDR1 SGHVS and CDR2 FQNEAQ. Trimming removed 3 bases at V and 1 base at J, with 12 bases between. The CDR3 length is 16 residues.

The chain couples TRBV6-1 to TRBJ2-3; D not certain. Looked up from germline, CDR1 is MNHNS and CDR2 is SASEGT. V lost 0 bases, J lost 0 bases, and 10 bases lay in between. The CDR3 has 16 amino acids. CDR3 DNA: TGTGCCAGCAGTGAAGCGAGGAGTGGTAGCACAGATACGCAGTATTTT. Its protein is CASSEARSGSTDTQYF.

This rearrangement joins TRBV29-1 to TRBJ1-1; maybe TRBD1 (6 bases). The length of the CDR3 is 13 residues. V was trimmed by 7 bases and J by 2 bases, leaving 14 bases between them. Germline-derived CDR1 and CDR2 are SQVTM and ANQGSEA. The CDR3 loop is CSAQLGGNTEAFF. The CDR3 region has the DNA TGCAGCGCCCAATTAGGGGGTAACACTGAAGCTTTCTTT. Complete variable domain (other parts from reference TRBV29-1 and TRBJ1-1): SAVISQKPSRDICQRGTSLTIQCQVDSQVTMMFWYRQQPGQSLTLIATANQGSEATYESGFVIDKFPISRPNLTFSTLTVSNMSPEDSSIYLCSAQLGGNTEAFFGQGTRLTVV.

This chain connects TRBV11-3 to TRBJ2-1, with D possibly matching TRBD1 (5 bases). Trimming took off 8 bases at V and 3 bases at J, with 11 bases between the two ends. The CDR3 is 13 amino acids. The germline V gene has CDR1 SGHNT and CDR2 YENEEA. The CDR3 nucleotides are TGTGCCAGCGCTAGGGGAATCTACAATGAGCAGTTCTTC. As protein: CASARGIYNEQFF.

V and J are TRBV6-4 and TRBJ2-3; 12 nucleotides agree with TRBD1. This CDR3 is 15 amino acids long. Germline-derived CDR1 and CDR2 are MRHNA and SNTAGT. Trimming cost V 2 bases and J 4 bases; bases outside gene matches: 1. The CDR3 sequence: CASSDGTGGPDTQYF. CDR3 nucleotides: TGTGCCAGCAGTGACGGGACAGGGGGCCCAGATACGCAGTATTTT.